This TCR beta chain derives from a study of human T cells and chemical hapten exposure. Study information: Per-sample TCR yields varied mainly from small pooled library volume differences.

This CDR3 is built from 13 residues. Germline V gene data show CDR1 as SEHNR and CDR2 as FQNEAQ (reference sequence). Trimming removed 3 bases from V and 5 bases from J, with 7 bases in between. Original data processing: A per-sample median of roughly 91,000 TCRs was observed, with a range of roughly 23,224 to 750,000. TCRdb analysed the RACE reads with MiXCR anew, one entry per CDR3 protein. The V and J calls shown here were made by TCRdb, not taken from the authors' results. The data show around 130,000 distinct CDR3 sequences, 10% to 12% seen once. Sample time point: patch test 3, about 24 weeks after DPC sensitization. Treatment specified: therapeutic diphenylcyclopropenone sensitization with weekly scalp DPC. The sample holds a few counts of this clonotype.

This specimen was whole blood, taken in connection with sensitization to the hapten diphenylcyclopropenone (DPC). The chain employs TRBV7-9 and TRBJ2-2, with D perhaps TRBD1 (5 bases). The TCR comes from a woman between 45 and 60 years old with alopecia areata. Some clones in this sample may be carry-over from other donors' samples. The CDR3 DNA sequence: TGTGCCAGCAGCTTTTACAGGACCGGGGAGCTGTTTTTT. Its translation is CASSFYRTGELFF.